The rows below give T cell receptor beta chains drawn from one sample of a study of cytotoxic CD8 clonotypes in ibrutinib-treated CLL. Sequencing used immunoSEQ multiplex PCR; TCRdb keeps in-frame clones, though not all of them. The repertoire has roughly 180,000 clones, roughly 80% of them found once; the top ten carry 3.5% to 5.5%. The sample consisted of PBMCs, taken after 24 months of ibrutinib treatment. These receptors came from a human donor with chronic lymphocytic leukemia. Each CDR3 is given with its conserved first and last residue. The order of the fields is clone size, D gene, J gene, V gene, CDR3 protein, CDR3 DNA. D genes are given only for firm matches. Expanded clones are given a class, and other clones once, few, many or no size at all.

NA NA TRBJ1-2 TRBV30 CAWTRRETYGYTF TGTGCCTGGACCCGAAGGGAAACCTATGGCTACACCTTC
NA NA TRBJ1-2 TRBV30 CAWSREAGYGYTF TGTGCCTGGAGCAGGGAAGCTGGCTATGGCTACACCTTC
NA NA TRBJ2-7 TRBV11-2 CASSLDPRTHEQYF TGTGCCAGCAGCTTAGATCCTAGGACACACGAGCAGTACTTC
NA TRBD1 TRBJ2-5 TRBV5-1 CASSLGAGGPSRETQYF TGCGCCAGCAGCTTGGGGGCAGGGGGCCCGTCGCGAGAGACCCAGTACTTC
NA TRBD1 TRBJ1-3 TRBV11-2 CASSPGQGAAGNTIYF TGTGCCAGCAGCCCCGGACAGGGGGCGGCTGGAAACACCATATATTTT
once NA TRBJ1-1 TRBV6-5 CASSYGTLNTEAFF TGTGCCAGCAGTTACGGGACATTGAACACTGAAGCTTTCTTT
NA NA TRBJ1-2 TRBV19 CASTRPRAGSYGYTF TGTGCCAGTACCCGACCTAGGGCAGGGTCTTATGGCTACACCTTC
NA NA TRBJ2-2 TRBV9 CASSVGGGTGELFF TGTGCCAGCAGCGTGGGAGGGGGGACCGGGGAGCTGTTTTTT
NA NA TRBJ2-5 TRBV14 CASSLKRVETQYF TGTGCCAGCAGCCTTAAGCGCGTCGAGACCCAGTACTTC
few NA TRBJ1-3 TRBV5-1 CASSRSRDVPGNTIYF TGCGCCAGCAGCAGGAGCCGGGACGTACCTGGAAACACCATATATTTT
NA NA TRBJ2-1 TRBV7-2 CASSFSQGEQFF TGTGCCAGCAGCTTTAGTCAAGGTGAGCAGTTCTTC
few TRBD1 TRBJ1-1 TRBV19 CASRGQGNTEAFF TGTGCCAGTAGAGGACAGGGTAACACTGAAGCTTTCTTT
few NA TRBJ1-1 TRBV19 CASSILLDHRPEAFF TGTGCCAGTAGTATTCTCCTAGACCATAGGCCTGAAGCTTTCTTT
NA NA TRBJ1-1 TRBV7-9 CASSYSTANTEAFF TGTGCCAGCAGCTACTCAACGGCGAACACTGAAGCTTTCTTT
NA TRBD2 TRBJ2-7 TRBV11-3 CASSISGGMTQQYF TGTGCCAGCAGTATTAGCGGGGGCATGACCCAGCAGTACTTC
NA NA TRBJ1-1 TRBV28 CASSLSQVEAFF TGTGCCAGCAGTTTATCACAGGTCGAAGCTTTCTTT
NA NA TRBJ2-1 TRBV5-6 CASSLVSSNYNEQFF TGTGCCAGCAGCTTGGTGTCTAGCAACTACAATGAGCAGTTCTTC
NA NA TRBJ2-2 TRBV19 CASRTGSKNTGELFF TGTGCCAGCAGGACCGGGTCAAAAAACACCGGGGAGCTGTTTTTT
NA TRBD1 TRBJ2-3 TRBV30 CAWSVQGADTQYF TGTGCCTGGAGTGTACAGGGGGCGGATACGCAGTATTTT
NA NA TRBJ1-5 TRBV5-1 CASSLDSGDNQPQHF TGCGCCAGCAGCTTAGATTCAGGGGACAATCAGCCCCAGCATTTT
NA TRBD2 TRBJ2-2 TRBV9 CASSVGLAGGTGELFF TGTGCCAGCAGCGTAGGACTAGCGGGGGGCACCGGGGAGCTGTTTTTT
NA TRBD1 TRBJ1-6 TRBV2 CASKTGGVNSPLHF TGTGCCAGCAAAACAGGGGGTGTTAATTCACCCCTCCACTTT
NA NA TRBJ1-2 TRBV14 CASSSGDKGNYGYTF TGTGCCAGCAGTTCCGGGGACAAGGGGAACTATGGCTACACCTTC
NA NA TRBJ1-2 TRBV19 CASSPDRDYGYTF TGTGCCAGTAGTCCTGACAGAGACTATGGCTACACCTTC
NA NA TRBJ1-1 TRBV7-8 CASSSTRNTEAFF TGTGCCAGCAGCTCGACCCGGAACACTGAAGCTTTCTTT
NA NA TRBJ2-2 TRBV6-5 CASSYETGGELFF TGTGCCAGCAGTTACGAAACGGGCGGGGAGCTGTTTTTT
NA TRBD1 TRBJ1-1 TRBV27 CASRQPGQGRTEAFF TGTGCCAGCAGACAACCGGGACAGGGGAGGACTGAAGCTTTCTTT
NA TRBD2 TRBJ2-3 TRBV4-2 CASRPIPTSGGTDTQYF TGTGCCAGCAGGCCGATCCCGACTAGCGGGGGTACAGATACGCAGTATTTT
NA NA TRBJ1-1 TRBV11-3 CASSFEMNTEAFF TGTGCCAGCAGCTTCGAGATGAACACTGAAGCTTTCTTT
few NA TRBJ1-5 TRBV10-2 CASSFQGNQPQHF TGCGCCAGCAGTTTTCAGGGGAATCAGCCCCAGCATTTT
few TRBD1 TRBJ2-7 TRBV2 CASSGDRGAQYF TGTGCCAGCAGTGGAGACAGGGGGGCGCAGTACTTC
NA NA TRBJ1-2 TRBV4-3 CASSHGTDPNYGYTF TGCGCCAGCAGCCATGGGACGGACCCTAACTATGGCTACACCTTC
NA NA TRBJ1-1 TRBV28 CASSLPRTVMNTEAFF TGTGCCAGCAGTTTGCCCCGGACGGTCATGAACACTGAAGCTTTCTTT
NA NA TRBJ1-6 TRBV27 CASSLTGRAVNSPLHF TGTGCCAGCAGTTTAACGGGCAGGGCCGTTAATTCACCCCTCCACTTT
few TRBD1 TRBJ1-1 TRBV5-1 CASSFGQGYRYTEAFF TGCGCCAGCAGCTTCGGACAGGGTTATCGGTACACTGAAGCTTTCTTT
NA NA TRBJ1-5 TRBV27 CASSIRQPYSNQPQHF TGTGCCAGCAGCATTCGACAGCCCTATAGCAATCAGCCCCAGCATTTT
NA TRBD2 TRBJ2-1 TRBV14 CASSQPSWTGRGNEQFF TGTGCCAGCAGCCAACCCTCCTGGACTGGGAGGGGCAATGAGCAGTTCTTC
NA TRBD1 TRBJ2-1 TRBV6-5 CASSYTGQGSYNEQFF TGTGCCAGCAGTTACACCGGACAGGGCTCCTACAATGAGCAGTTCTTC
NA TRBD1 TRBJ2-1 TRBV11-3 CASSPGQGTDNEQFF TGTGCCAGCAGTCCGGGACAGGGGACGGACAATGAGCAGTTCTTC
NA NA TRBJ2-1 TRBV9 CASSAGLEVEQFF TGTGCCAGCAGCGCCGGGCTAGAGGTTGAGCAGTTCTTC
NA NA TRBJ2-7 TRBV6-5 CASSYMREQYF TGTGCCAGCAGTTACATGCGGGAGCAGTACTTC
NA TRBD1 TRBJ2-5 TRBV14 CASSQDRALTGRNWGETQYF TGTGCCAGCAGCCAAGATCGAGCTCTGACAGGGCGAAATTGGGGAGAGACCCAGTACTTC
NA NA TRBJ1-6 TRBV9 CASSDRLDPNSPLHF TGTGCCAGCAGCGACCGACTGGACCCTAATTCACCCCTCCACTTT
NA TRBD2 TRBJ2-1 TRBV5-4 CASSYGLAGGNEQFF TGTGCCAGCAGTTACGGACTAGCGGGAGGAAACGAGCAGTTCTTC
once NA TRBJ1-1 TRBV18 CASSFQRGTEAFF TGTGCCAGCTCATTCCAACGGGGGACTGAAGCTTTCTTT
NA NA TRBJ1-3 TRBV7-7 CATTPYTGNTIYF TGTGCCACCACCCCCTACACTGGAAACACCATATATTTT
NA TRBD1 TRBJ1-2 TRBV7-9 CASSRPGQGVLYGYTF TGTGCCAGCAGCAGACCGGGACAGGGAGTCCTCTATGGCTACACCTTC
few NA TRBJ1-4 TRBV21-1 CASSNTLSWSFF TGTGCCAGCAGCAATACCCTTTCGTGGTCTTTTTTT
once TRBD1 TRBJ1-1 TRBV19 CASSRTGAITEAFF TGTGCCAGTAGTAGGACAGGGGCTATCACTGAAGCTTTCTTT
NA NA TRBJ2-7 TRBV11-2 CASSLDRRGEQYF TGTGCCAGCAGCTTAGACCGGAGGGGCGAGCAGTACTTC
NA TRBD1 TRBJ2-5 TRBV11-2 CASSLGADRVPETQYF TGTGCCAGCAGCTTAGGGGCCGACAGGGTTCCAGAGACCCAGTACTTC
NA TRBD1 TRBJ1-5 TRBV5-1 CASNLTFGTAHNQPQHF TGCGCCAGCAACTTAACGTTCGGGACAGCTCACAATCAGCCCCAGCATTTT
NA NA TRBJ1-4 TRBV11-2 CASNRRIDEKLFF TGTGCCAGCAACAGGAGGATTGATGAAAAACTGTTTTTT
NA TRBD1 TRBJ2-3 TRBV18 CASSPGQPDTQYF TGTGCCAGCTCACCGGGACAGCCAGATACGCAGTATTTT
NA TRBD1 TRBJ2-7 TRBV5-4 CASSPDRGGSYEQYF TGTGCCAGCAGCCCGGACAGGGGAGGCTCCTACGAGCAGTACTTC